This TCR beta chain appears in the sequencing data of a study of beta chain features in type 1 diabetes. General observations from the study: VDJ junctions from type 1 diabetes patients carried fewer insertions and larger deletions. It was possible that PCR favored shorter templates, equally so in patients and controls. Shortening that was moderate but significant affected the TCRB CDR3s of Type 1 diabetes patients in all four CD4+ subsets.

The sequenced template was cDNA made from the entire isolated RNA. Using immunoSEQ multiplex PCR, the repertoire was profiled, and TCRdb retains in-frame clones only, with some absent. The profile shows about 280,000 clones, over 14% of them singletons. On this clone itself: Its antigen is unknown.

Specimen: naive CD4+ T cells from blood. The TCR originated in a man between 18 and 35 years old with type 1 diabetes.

In DNA, the CDR3 is TGTGCCAGTAGTATAGGGACAGGCAATACGCAGTATTTT. The encoded protein is CASSIGTGNTQYF. This sequence joins TRBV19 and TRBJ2-3, with 7 bases identical to TRBD1. Germline CDR1 and CDR2: LNHDA and SQIVND (reference sequence). The length of the CDR3 is 13 residues. Losses at the gene ends were 1 base for V and 7 bases for J; bases not matched to a gene: 2.